This entry lists 26 T cell receptor beta chains sequenced from one sample in a study of blood T cell repertoires in COVID-19 (dated by TCRdb to about 2020). Library preparation was by the immunoSEQ multiplex PCR assay. TCRdb holds this immuneACCESS table with in-frame rearrangements only. Some clones are missing; in checked studies, unresolved V genes explain under half, and the rest has no known cause. The sample profile shows about 88,000 clones; 88% of them were found once. The top ten clonotypes cover 2.9% of the sample. Sequencing used peripheral blood. The receptor set was obtained from an elderly woman with acute or convalescent COVID-19.

The chain couples TRBV29-1 to TRBJ1-1; weak D call: TRBD1 (5 bases). Per germline, CDR1 SQVTM and CDR2 ANQGSEA. CDR3 size: 12 residues. Trimming shortened V by 6 bases and J by 6 bases, and 14 bases separated the two germline ends. The CDR3, as DNA: TGCAGCGTAGAGCAGGGTCTAGCTGAAGCTTTCTTT. Translation gives CSVEQGLAEAFF. Looking up the rest from reference TRBV29-1 and TRBJ1-1 gives the full variable domain: SAVISQKPSRDICQRGTSLTIQCQVDSQVTMMFWYRQQPGQSLTLIATANQGSEATYESGFVIDKFPISRPNLTFSTLTVSNMSPEDSSIYLCSVEQGLAEAFFGQGTRLTVV.

This chain connects TRBV27 to TRBJ2-1; a possible D gene is TRBD2 (5 bases). The germline V gene encodes CDR1 MNHEY and CDR2 SMNVEV (reference sequence). The CDR3 length is 15 residues. Between the trimmed V and J ends, which lost 4 bases and 9 bases, there was a span of 19 bases. This CDR3 is CASSSAGGLGSEQFF. In DNA, the CDR3 is TGTGCCAGCAGTTCTGCGGGCGGATTGGGGAGTGAGCAGTTCTTC.

Details on this clone: The junction shows a germline mismatch at one end, possibly a read error. The sample carries other DNA sequences with the same CDR3. This rearrangement joins TRBV7-2 to TRBJ2-3, with 12 bases that match TRBD2. CDR1 is SGHTA, CDR2 FQGNSA, per germline. The length of the CDR3 is 15 residues. CDR3 residues: CASSLAGGETDTQYF. The CDR3 bases are TGTGCCAGCAGCCTAGCGGGAGGGGAGACAGATACGCAGTATTTT. Supplemented by reference TRBV7-2 and TRBJ2-3, the full variable domain reads GAGVSQSPSNKVTEKGKDVELRCDPISGHTALYWYRQSLGQGLEFLIYFQGNSAPDKSGLPSDRFSAERTGGSVSTLTIQRTQQEDSAVYLCASSLAGGETDTQYFGPGTRLTVL.

The rearrangement uses TRBV6-6 and TRBJ1-1; no firm D call. Deletions cut 2 bases from V and 5 bases from J, with 12 bases between. Germline lookup yields CDR1 MNHNY and CDR2 SVGAGI (reference sequence). The CDR3 spans 14 residues. This CDR3 reads CASSYGLGSTEAFF. The CDR3 coding sequence is TGTGCCAGCAGTTACGGCCTAGGGAGTACTGAAGCTTTCTTT.

V gene TRBV10-3 combines with J gene TRBJ2-1; 8 bases are a match to TRBD2. V trimming: 7 bases; J trimming: 8 bases; junction bases outside the gene matches: 10. Germline values: CDR1 ENHRY, CDR2 SYGVKD. The CDR3 has 14 residues. The CDR3 loop reads CAITGRAESDEQFF. In DNA form, the CDR3 reads TGTGCCATCACCGGGAGGGCCGAGAGTGATGAGCAGTTCTTC.

The chain carries TRBV4-3 and TRBJ1-1; 9 bases are a match to TRBD1. This CDR3 region has 16 residues. The V gene end was trimmed by 3 bases and the J gene end by 1 base; junction bases not matched to a gene: 6. CDR1 LGHNA and CDR2 YSLEER come from the germline V gene. CDR3 nucleotides: TGCGCCAGCAGCCACTTACCGGGACAGGGGAACACTGAAGCTTTCTTT. Translated: CASSHLPGQGNTEAFF.

The sample holds a few counts of this clone. This chain links TRBV18 with TRBJ1-2, with D perhaps TRBD1 (5 bases). The V end was cut by 2 bases, the J end by 6 bases, with 10 bases between. Germline CDR1 and CDR2: KGHSH and LQKENI. The CDR3 has 13 amino acids. CDR3: CASSPRGGDGYTF. The CDR3 region has the DNA TGTGCCAGCTCACCAAGGGGAGGGGATGGCTACACCTTC. Supplemented by reference TRBV18 and TRBJ1-2, the full variable domain reads NAGVMQNPRHLVRRRGQEARLRCSPMKGHSHVYWYRQLPEEGLKFMVYLQKENIIDESGMPKERFSAEFPKEGPSILRIQQVVRGDSAAYFCASSPRGGDGYTFGSGTRLTVV.

This clone appeared a single time. The chain joins TRBV5-1 to TRBJ2-1, with 9 bases lining up with TRBD2. The germline gives CDR1 SGHRS, CDR2 YFSETQ. The CDR3 is 18 residues long. The V gene end was trimmed by 4 bases and the J gene end by 7 bases; junction bases not matched to a gene: 18. CDR3 sequence (DNA): TGCGCCAGCAGCCCGCCCCCCCGGGGTAGCGGGAGTGCGAATGAGCAGTTCTTC. Translated: CASSPPPRGSGSANEQFF.

The chain carries TRBV6-1 and TRBJ1-3, with a weak D call TRBD1 (5 bases). Germline V gene lookup returns CDR1 MNHNS and CDR2 SASEGT. The germline V and J ends were trimmed by 1 base and 2 bases, with 6 bases remaining between them. The CDR3 extends over 14 amino acids. The CDR3 spells CASSEVGAGNTIYF. In nucleotides, the CDR3 is TGTGCCAGCAGTGAAGTAGGGGCTGGAAACACCATATATTTT.

The rearrangement joins TRBV18 to TRBJ2-7, with TRBD1 matching 12 bases. The CDR3 is 13 amino acids. Germline trimming cut 6 bases from V and 6 bases from J; bases unmatched to any gene: 3. Germline CDR1 and CDR2: KGHSH and LQKENI. The CDR3 spells CASSGTGGREQYF. CDR3 DNA: TGTGCCAGCTCCGGGACAGGGGGCCGCGAGCAGTACTTC.

The chain employs TRBV19 and TRBJ2-7, with D possibly TRBD2 on 5 matching bases. The V gene lost 3 bases and the J gene lost 3 bases, with 15 bases spanning the gap. In germline, CDR1 is LNHDA, CDR2 SQIVND (reference sequence). The CDR3 is 15 residues long. CDR3 loop: CASSITASILYEQYF. The CDR3 bases are TGTGCCAGTAGTATTACCGCTAGCATTCTCTACGAGCAGTACTTC.

The table lists this clone with a count of one. J is TRBJ2-3 and V is TRBV6-5, with 10 bases lining up with TRBD1. Germline trimming cut 6 bases from V and 1 base from J; bases unmatched to any gene: 4. The CDR3 extends over 15 amino acids. The germline V gene encodes CDR1 MNHEY and CDR2 SVGAGI. CDR3 residues: CASSLGTGGTDTQYF. The CDR3 DNA reads as TGTGCCAGCAGCCTCGGGACAGGGGGCACAGATACGCAGTATTTT.

This chain uses TRBV10-3 with TRBJ1-4; 9 bases fit TRBD1. Germline V gives CDR1 ENHRY, CDR2 SYGVKD. The CDR3 consists of 12 residues. Trimming at V came to 8 bases and at J to 12 bases, leaving 7 bases not matched to a gene. In DNA, the CDR3 is TGTGCCATCGGTGGGACAGGGCATGAACTGTTTTTT. Translated: CAIGGTGHELFF.

The chain links TRBV6-2 or TRBV6-3 to TRBJ1-5; TRBD1 matches at 9 bases. V shed 6 bases and J 6 bases; nucleotides not matched to a gene: 9. Germline V gene lookup returns CDR1 MNHEY and CDR2 SVGEGT. The CDR3 extends over 15 amino acids. Here the CDR3 DNA reads TGTGCCAGCAGCTTGGACAGGGGCCCCATTCAGCCCCAGCATTTT. It is translated as CASSLDRGPIQPQHF.

CDR3 protein: CASSPTRHYNEQFF. The CDR3 DNA is TGTGCCAGCAGCCCCACTAGACACTACAATGAGCAGTTCTTC. This sequence joins TRBV27 and TRBJ2-1; TRBD2 might be the D (5 bases). V was pared by 6 bases and J by 3 bases, with 12 bases between. The CDR3 covers 14 residues. The V gene's germline CDR1 is MNHEY and CDR2 SMNVEV (reference sequence).

The sample holds one count of this clone. The chain has TRBV30 and TRBJ1-5, with D hard to call. Germline V gene lookup returns CDR1 GTSNPN and CDR2 SVGIG (reference sequence). V lost 4 bases, J lost 2 bases, and 12 bases lay in between. This CDR3 comprises 14 residues. CDR3 nucleotide sequence: TGTGCCTGGAAAAGAAAGCAGGGCAATCAGCCCCAGCATTTT. Translation gives CAWKRKQGNQPQHF. Complete variable domain (other parts from reference TRBV30 and TRBJ1-5): SQTIHQWPATLVQPVGSPLSLECTVEGTSNPNLYWYRQAAGRGLQLLFYSVGIGQISSEVPQNLSASRPQDRQFILSSKKLLLSDSGFYLCAWKRKQGNQPQHFGDGTRLSIL.

V usage is TRBV9 and J usage is TRBJ2-7; 8 positions match TRBD1. This CDR3 region has 13 residues. With 4 bases clipped from V and 4 bases from J, the junction kept 4 bases outside the gene matches. Germline loops: CDR1 SGDLS, CDR2 YYNGEE. CDR3 nucleotide sequence: TGTGCCAGCAGCCCCCGGGACAGGTACGAGCAGTACTTC. Protein: CASSPRDRYEQYF. The full variable domain, its missing parts supplied by reference TRBV9 and TRBJ2-7, is DSGVTQTPKHLITATGQRVTLRCSPRSGDLSVYWYQQSLDQGLQFLIQYYNGEERAKGNILERFSAQQFPDLHSELNLSSLELGDSALYFCASSPRDRYEQYFGPGTRLTVT.

The chain has TRBV18 and TRBJ1-5; D is possibly TRBD1 (5 bases). Germline CDR1 reads KGHSH; CDR2 reads LQKENI. V shed 4 bases and J shed 0 bases, with 10 bases lying between them. The CDR3 loop spans 15 amino acids. The DNA of the CDR3 is TGTGCCAGCTCACGGGGCCACGATAGCAATCAGCCCCAGCATTTT. Residues: CASSRGHDSNQPQHF.

The chain uses TRBV3-1 (or the pseudogene TRBV3-2) and TRBJ1-6; D is uncertain. The V end was cut by 1 base, the J end by 5 bases, with 6 bases between. Germline V CDR1 and CDR2: LGHDT, YNNKEL (reference sequence). This CDR3 spans 14 amino acids. The CDR3 DNA follows: TGTGCCAGCAGCCAAGGGGGAGATAATTCACCCCTCCACTTT. Protein product: CASSQGGDNSPLHF.

The chain couples TRBV5-6 to TRBJ2-3; tentative D call: TRBD1 (6 bases). Between the trimmed V and J ends, which lost 3 bases and 2 bases, there was a span of 10 bases. This CDR3 comprises 14 residues. CDR1 is SGHDT and CDR2 is YYEEEE in the germline V gene. CDR3 bases: TGTGCCAGCAGCTACGGGACAAACACAGATACGCAGTATTTT. Translation gives CASSYGTNTDTQYF.

This chain links TRBV3-1 (or the pseudogene TRBV3-2) with TRBJ1-2; no reliable D call. The CDR3 is 16 residues long. Germline V CDR1 and CDR2: LGHDT, YNNKEL (reference sequence). Deletions cut 4 bases from V and 3 bases from J, with 18 bases between. The CDR3 loop is CASSLTGGQPDYGYTF. The CDR3 DNA follows: TGTGCCAGCAGCCTTACGGGAGGTCAGCCAGACTATGGCTACACCTTC.

The rearrangement uses TRBV12-3 or TRBV12-4 and TRBJ1-1, with a tentative D call TRBD1 (5 bases). Trimming shortened V by 6 bases and J by 4 bases, and 12 bases separated the two germline ends. The length of the CDR3 is 13 residues. CDR3 nucleotide sequence: TGTGCCAGCAGGTGGGCCGGGGGCACTGAAGCTTTCTTT. As protein: CASRWAGGTEAFF.

The chain recombines TRBV19 with TRBJ2-2; D is ambiguous. Trimming shortened V by 6 bases and J by 6 bases, and 14 bases separated the two germline ends. Germline CDR1 reads LNHDA; CDR2 reads SQIVND (reference sequence). The CDR3 sequence is 14 residues long. The CDR3 DNA reads as TGTGCCAGTAGCCCCGGCCGGGTCGCCGGGGAGCTGTTTTTT. Protein product: CASSPGRVAGELFF.

The chain has TRBV7-8 and TRBJ1-5; the match to TRBD1 covers 9 bases. CDR3 length: 14 amino acids. Germline V CDR1 and CDR2: SGHVS, FQNEAQ. Trimming cost V 10 bases and J 5 bases; bases outside gene matches: 9. The CDR3 spells CATTAGTGHQPQHF. The CDR3 DNA is TGTGCCACCACGGCCGGGACAGGGCATCAGCCCCAGCATTTT. The full variable domain, its missing parts supplied by reference TRBV7-8 and TRBJ1-5, is GAGVSQSPRYKVAKRGQDVALRCDPISGHVSLFWYQQALGQGPEFLTYFQNEAQLDKSGLPSDRFFAERPEGSVSTLKIQRTQQEDSAVYLCATTAGTGHQPQHFGDGTRLSIL.

This clone was observed a few times. The V and J genes are TRBV12-2 and TRBJ2-1; the D call in the table, TRBD2, was not verified against the DNA. TRBV12-2 is shown as a pseudogene. The CDR3 contains 16 residues. CDR3 in amino acids: CASRSPGLGSYNEQFF. In DNA, the CDR3 is TGTGCAAGTCGCTCACCCGGACTGGGCTCCTACAATGAGCAGTTCTTC.

The chain carries TRBV5-1 and TRBJ1-1; perhaps TRBD1 as D (5 bases). CDR1 is SGHRS, CDR2 YFSETQ, per germline. V lost 0 bases, J lost 1 base, and 7 bases lay in between. The CDR3 runs to 14 residues. CDR3 coding DNA: TGCGCCAGCAGCTTGGAGGGGCGGAACACTGAAGCTTTCTTT. Translated, it gives CASSLEGRNTEAFF.